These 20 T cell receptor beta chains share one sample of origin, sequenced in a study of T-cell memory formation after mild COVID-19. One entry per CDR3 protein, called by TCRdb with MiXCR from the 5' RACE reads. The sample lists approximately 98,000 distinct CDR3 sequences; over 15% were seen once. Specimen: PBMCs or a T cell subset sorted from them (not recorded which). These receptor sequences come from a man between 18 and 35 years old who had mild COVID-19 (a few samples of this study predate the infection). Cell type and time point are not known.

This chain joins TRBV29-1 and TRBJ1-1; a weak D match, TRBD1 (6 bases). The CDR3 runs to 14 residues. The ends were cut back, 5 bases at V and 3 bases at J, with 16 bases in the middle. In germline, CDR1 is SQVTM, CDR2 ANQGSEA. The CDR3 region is CSVNPRGGDTEAFF. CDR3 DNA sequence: TGCAGCGTTAACCCCAGGGGAGGGGACACTGAAGCTTTCTTT.

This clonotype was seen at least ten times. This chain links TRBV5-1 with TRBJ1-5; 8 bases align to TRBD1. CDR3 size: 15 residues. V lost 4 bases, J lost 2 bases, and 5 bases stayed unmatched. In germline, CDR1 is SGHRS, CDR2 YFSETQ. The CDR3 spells CASSPGQGGNQPQHF. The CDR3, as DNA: TGCGCCAGCAGCCCTGGACAGGGCGGCAATCAGCCCCAGCATTTT.

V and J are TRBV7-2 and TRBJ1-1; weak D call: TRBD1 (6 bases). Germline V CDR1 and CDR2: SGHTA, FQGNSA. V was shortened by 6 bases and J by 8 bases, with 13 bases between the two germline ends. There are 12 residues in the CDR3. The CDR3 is CASSSWGLEAFF. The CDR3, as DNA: TGTGCCAGCAGTTCATGGGGGCTGGAAGCTTTCTTT.

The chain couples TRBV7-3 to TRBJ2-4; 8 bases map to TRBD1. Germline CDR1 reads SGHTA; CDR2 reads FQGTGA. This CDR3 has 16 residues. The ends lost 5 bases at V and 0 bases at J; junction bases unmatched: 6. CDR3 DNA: TGTGCCAGCAGCGAGGGGACAGGACTAGCCAAAAACATTCAGTACTTC. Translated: CASSEGTGLAKNIQYF.

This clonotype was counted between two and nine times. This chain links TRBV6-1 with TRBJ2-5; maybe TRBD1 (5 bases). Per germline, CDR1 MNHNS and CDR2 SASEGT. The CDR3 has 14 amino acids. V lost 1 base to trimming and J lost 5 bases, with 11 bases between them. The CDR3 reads CASSEVTATETQYF. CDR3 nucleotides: TGTGCCAGCAGTGAAGTGACAGCGACTGAGACCCAGTACTTC.

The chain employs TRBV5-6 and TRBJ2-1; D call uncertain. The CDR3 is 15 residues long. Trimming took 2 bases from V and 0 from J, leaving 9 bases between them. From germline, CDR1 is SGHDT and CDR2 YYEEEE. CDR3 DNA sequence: TGTGCCAGCAGCTTAGGGCCGAGCTCCTACAATGAGCAGTTCTTC. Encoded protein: CASSLGPSSYNEQFF. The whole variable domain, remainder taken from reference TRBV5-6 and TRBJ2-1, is DAGVTQSPTHLIKTRGQQVTLRCSPKSGHDTVSWYQQALGQGPQFIFQYYEEEERQRGNFPDRFSGHQFPNYSSELNVNALLLGDSALYLCASSLGPSSYNEQFFGPGTRLTVL.

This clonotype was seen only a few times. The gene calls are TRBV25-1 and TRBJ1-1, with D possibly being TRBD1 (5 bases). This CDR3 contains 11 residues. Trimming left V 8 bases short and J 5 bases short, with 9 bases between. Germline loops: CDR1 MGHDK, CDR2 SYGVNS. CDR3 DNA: TGTGCCAGCGGGGGGTATACTGAAGCTTTCTTT. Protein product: CASGGYTEAFF.

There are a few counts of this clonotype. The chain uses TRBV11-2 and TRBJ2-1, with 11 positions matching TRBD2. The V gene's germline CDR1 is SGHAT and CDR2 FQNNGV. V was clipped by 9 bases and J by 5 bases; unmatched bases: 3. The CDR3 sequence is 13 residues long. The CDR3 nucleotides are TGTGCCAGTAGACTAGCGGGAAACAATGAGCAGTTCTTC. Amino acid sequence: CASRLAGNNEQFF.

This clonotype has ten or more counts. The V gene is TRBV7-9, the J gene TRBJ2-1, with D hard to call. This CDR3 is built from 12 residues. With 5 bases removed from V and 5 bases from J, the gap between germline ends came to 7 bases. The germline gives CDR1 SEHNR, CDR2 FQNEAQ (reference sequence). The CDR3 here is CASSPDNNEQFF. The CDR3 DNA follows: TGTGCCAGCAGCCCTGACAACAATGAGCAGTTCTTC.

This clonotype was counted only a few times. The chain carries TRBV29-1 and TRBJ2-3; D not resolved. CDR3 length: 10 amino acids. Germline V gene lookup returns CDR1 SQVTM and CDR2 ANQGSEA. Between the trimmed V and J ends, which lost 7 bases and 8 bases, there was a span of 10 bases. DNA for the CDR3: TGCAGCGGACGATGGGGTACGCAGTATTTT. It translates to CSGRWGTQYF.

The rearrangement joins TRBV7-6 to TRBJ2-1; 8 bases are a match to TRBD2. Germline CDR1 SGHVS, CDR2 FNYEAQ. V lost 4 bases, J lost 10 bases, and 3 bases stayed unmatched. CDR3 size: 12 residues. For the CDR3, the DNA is TGTGCCAGCAGCTCAAGCGGGGGAGAGCAGTTCTTC. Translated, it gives CASSSSGGEQFF. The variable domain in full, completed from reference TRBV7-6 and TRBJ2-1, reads GAGVSQSPRYKVTKRGQDVALRCDPISGHVSLYWYRQALGQGPEFLTYFNYEAQQDKSGLPNDRFSAERPEGSISTLTIQRTEQRDSAMYRCASSSSGGEQFFGPGTRLTVL.

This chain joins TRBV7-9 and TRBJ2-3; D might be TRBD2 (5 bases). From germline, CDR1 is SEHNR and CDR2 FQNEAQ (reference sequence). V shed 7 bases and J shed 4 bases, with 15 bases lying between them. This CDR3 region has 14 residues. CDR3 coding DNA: TGTGCCAGCAACCGGGATGGGAGACCAGATACGCAGTATTTT. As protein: CASNRDGRPDTQYF.

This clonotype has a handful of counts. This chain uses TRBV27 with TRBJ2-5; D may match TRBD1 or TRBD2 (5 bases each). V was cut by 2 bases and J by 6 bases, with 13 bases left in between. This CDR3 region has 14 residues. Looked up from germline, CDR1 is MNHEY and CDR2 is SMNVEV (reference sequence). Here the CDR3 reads CASSLTRQRQTQYF. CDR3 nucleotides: TGTGCCAGCAGTTTAACCCGACAGCGGCAGACCCAGTACTTC.

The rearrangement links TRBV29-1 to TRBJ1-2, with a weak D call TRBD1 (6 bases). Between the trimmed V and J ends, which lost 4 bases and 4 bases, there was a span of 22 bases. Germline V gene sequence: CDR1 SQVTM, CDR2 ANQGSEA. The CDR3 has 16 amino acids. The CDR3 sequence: CSVATSQWGASYGYTF. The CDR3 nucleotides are TGCAGCGTTGCTACATCGCAATGGGGGGCCTCCTATGGCTACACCTTC. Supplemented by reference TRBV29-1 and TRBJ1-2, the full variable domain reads SAVISQKPSRDICQRGTSLTIQCQVDSQVTMMFWYRQQPGQSLTLIATANQGSEATYESGFVIDKFPISRPNLTFSTLTVSNMSPEDSSIYLCSVATSQWGASYGYTFGSGTRLTVV.

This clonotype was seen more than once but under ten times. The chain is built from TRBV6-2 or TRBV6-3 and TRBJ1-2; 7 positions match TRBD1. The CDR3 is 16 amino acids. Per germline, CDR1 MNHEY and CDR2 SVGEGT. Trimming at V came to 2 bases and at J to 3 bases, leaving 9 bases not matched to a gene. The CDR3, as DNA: TGTGCCAGCAGTTACCCGGGACAGTCGCGATACTATGGCTACACCTTC. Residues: CASSYPGQSRYYGYTF.

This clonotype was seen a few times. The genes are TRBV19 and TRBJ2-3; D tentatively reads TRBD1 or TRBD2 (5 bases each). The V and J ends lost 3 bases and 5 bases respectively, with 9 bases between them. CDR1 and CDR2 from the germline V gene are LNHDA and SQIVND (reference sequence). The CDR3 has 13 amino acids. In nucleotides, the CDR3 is TGTGCCAGTAGTATTCCAGGGAGAGATACGCAGTATTTT. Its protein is CASSIPGRDTQYF.

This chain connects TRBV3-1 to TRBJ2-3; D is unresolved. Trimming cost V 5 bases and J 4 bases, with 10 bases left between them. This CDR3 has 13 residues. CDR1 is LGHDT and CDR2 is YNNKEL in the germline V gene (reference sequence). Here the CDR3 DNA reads TGTGCCAGCAGCAAAGTAATGTCAGATACGCAGTATTTT. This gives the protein CASSKVMSDTQYF.

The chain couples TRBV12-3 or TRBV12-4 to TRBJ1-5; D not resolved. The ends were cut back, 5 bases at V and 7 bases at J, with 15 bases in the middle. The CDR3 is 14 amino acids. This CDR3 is CASSPQVAGQPQHF. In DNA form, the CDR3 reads TGTGCCAGCAGTCCGCAAGTCGCTGGGCAGCCCCAGCATTTT.

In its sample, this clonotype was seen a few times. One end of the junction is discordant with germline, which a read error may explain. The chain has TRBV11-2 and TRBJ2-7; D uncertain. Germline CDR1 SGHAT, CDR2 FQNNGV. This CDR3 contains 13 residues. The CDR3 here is CASSLTRVGPPDF. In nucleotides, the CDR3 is TGTGCCAGCAGCTTAACCCGAGTTGGCCCCCCGGACTTC.

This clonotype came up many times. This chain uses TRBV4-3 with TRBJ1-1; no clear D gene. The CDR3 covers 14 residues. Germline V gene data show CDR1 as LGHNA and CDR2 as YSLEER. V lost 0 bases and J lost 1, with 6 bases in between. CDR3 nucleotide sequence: TGCGCCAGCAGCCAAGATATGGGGAACACTGAAGCTTTCTTT. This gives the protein CASSQDMGNTEAFF.